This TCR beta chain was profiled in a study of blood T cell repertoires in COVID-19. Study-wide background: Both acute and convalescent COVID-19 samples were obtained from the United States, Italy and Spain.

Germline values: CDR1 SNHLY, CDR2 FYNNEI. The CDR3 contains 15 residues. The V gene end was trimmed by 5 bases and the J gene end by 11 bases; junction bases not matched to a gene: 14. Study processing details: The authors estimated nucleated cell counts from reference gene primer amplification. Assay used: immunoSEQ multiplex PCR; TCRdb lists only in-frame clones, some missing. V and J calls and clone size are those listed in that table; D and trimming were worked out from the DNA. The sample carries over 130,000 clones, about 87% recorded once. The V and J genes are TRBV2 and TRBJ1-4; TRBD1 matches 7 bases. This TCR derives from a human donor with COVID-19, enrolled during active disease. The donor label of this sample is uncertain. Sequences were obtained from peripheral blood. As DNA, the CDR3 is TGTGCCAGCAGTATAAACCGGGACAGCCGTTCGAAACTGTTTTTT. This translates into CASSINRDSRSKLFF.